Described below is a single T cell receptor beta chain sequence and its context. What it binds is unknown. The sample comes from a study of cytomegalovirus exposure and HLA in healthy donors. Study-level findings and limits: Accurate prediction of most subjects' HLA-A and HLA-B alleles from TCR beta sequences was reported. In vitro confirmation showed three CMV-associated chains to be CMV antigen specific.

The CDR3 is made up of 17 amino acids. From germline, CDR1 is MNHNS and CDR2 SASEGT. Trimming at V came to 2 bases and at J to 2 bases, leaving 4 bases not matched to a gene. In the PCR, 60 Vbeta and 13 Jbeta primers were used. Sequencing was performed with immunoSEQ multiplex PCR; in TCRdb, only in-frame clones are kept and a portion is missing. The table shows roughly 200,000 clones, with around 88% occurring only once. The sequencing input was PBMCs. The rearrangement links TRBV6-1 to TRBJ2-5; the match to TRBD2 covers 14 bases. The TCR comes from a woman younger than 35 in good health and CMV-seronegative. Here the CDR3 DNA reads TGTGCCAGCAGTGAATCTCGGACTAGCGGGGGGCAAGAGACCCAGTACTTC. It encodes CASSESRTSGGQETQYF.